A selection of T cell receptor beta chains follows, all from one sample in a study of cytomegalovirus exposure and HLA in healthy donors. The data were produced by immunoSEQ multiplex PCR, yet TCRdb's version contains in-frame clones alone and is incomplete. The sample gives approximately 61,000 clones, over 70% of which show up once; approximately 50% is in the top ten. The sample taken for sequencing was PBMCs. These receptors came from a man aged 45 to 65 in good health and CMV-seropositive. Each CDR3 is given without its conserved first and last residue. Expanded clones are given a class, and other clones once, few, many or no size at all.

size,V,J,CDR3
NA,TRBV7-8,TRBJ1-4,ASSLGQNGEKLF
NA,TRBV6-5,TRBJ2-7,ASSLAPNYEQY
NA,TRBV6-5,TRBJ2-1,ASSFTSGASYNEQF
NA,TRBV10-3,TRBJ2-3,AISGLLAGARDTQY
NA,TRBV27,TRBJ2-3,ASTLQPPERTTSTDTQY
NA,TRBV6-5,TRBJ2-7,ASTPTGGKQY
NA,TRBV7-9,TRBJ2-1,ASSFAGYNNEQF
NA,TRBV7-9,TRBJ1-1,ASSPRGHGLMNTEAF
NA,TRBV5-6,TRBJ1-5,ASSYGPGQGEIQPQH
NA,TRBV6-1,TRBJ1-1,ASSETGVNTEAF
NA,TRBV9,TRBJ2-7,ASSATPVVAGEQY
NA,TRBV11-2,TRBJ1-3,ASSIHGTGYRHLGDTIY
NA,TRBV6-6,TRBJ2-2,ASSYDTTGELF
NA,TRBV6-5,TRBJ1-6,ASSYSGTTNSPLH
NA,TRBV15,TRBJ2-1,ATSRDRASGNEQF
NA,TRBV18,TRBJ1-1,ASSQTNGEAF
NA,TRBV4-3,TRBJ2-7,ASSQALAGGYEQY
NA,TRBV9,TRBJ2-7,ASRSQGPSSYEQS
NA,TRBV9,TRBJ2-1,ASSVGGLAGGSQGEQF
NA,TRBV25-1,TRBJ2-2,ASSVINTGELF
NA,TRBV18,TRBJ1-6,ASSVNRDSPLH
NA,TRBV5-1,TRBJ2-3,ASSLGGSGADTQY
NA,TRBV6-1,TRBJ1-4,ASSQTGLGAEKLF
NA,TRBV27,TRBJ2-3,ASSDGQGVGDTQY
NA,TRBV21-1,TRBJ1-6,ASSPPKDRENSPLH
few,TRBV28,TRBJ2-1,DSSLEPIERYYNEQF
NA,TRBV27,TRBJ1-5,ASSFRWTGEDSNQPQH
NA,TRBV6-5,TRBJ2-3,ASSPFGDTQY
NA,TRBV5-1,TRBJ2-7,ASSSTGTALTYEQS
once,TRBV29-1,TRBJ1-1,SVVVRDEAF
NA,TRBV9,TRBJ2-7,ASPSQGASSYEPY
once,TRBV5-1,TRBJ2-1,ASSLSGSYNEQF
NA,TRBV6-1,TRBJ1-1,AIYPYGGTEAF
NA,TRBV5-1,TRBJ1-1,ASSPGGLSNTEAF
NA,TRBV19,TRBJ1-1,ASSIPQSSTEAF
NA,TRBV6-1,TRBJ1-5,ASSEAPPAGASNQPQH
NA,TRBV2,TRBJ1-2,ASSKEAGPNYGYT
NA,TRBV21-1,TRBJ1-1,ASSKVTGGVNTEAF
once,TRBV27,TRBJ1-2,ASGPGQGGNYGYT
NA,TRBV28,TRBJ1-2,ANSGAGTGNYGYT
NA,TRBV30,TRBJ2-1,AWRKTDNEQF
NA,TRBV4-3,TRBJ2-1,ASSQAMIALIYNEPF
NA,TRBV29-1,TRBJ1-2,SVDSLQGNYGYT
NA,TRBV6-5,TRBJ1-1,ASRTRGKETEAF
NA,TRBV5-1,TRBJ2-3,ASSPTSGRSNTQY
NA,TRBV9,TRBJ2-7,ASSVGETSGPYEQY
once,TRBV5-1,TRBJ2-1,ASTIAVSSYNEQF
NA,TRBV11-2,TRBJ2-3,ASSTWGVSQSTDTQY
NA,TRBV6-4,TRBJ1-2,ASRETGDWNYGYT
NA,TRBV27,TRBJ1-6,ASSLRRTGESSPLH
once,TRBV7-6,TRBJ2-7,ASSFLQGASEQY
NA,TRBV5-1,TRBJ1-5,ASSLEGGNQPQH
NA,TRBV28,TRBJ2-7,ASSLSRPGYEQY
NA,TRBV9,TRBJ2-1,ASSVDPRSLTRNEQF